These T cell receptor beta chains were read from a single sample in a study of CD8+CD57+ T cells in acquired aplastic anemia. A single record per CDR3 protein comes from TCRdb applying MiXCR to the reads. The sample yields about 150,000 distinct CDR3 sequences, around 47% seen once. Sequenced input: sorted CD4+, CD8+, or CD8+CD57+ T cells (not recorded which) from PBMCs. These receptor sequences come from a human donor with aplastic anemia. CDR3s include the opening cysteine and the closing phenylalanine or tryptophan. D genes are given only for firm matches. Clone size is shown for a subset of rows, as once, few, many or a class of expanded clone.

D	V	J	size	DNA	CDR3
TRBD1	TRBV29-1	TRBJ2-7	.	TGCAGCGCACAACACCCCGGGACAGGGTTTGGCTTC	CSAQHPGTGFGF
TRBD1	TRBV10-2	TRBJ2-3	.	TGCGCCAGCAGTGAGTCAAGACAGGGTCGGAGCACAGATACGCAGTATTTT	CASSESRQGRSTDTQYF
.	TRBV3-1	TRBJ2-7	.	TGTGCCAGCAGCCAAGGGGGTGGGGGGGCTGGCGAGCAGTACTTC	CASSQGGGGAGEQYF
TRBD1	TRBV19	TRBJ1-2	few	TGTGCCAGTAGGGGACAGGGGACTAACTATGGCTACACCTTC	CASRGQGTNYGYTF
.	TRBV10-2	TRBJ1-1	.	TGCGCCAGCAGTGATGCCGCGACTGAAGCTTTCTTT	CASSDAATEAFF
.	TRBV2	TRBJ2-3	.	TGTGCCAGCAATAGTGCCCGCACAGATACGCAGTATTTT	CASNSARTDTQYF
.	TRBV25-1	TRBJ2-6	few	TGTGCCAGCAGCGAACTAAGTTCTGGGGCCAACGTCCTGACTTTC	CASSELSSGANVLTF
.	TRBV24-1	TRBJ1-2	.	TGTGCCACCAGTGCCAGCCCTAACTATGGCTACACCTTC	CATSASPNYGYTF
.	TRBV10-3	TRBJ1-2	once	TGTGCCATCAGTGAAGGCAGGGTTGACAATGGCTACACCTTC	CAISEGRVDNGYTF
TRBD1	TRBV15	TRBJ1-2	.	TGTGCCACCAGCAGAGATCGGACAGGGGGTGAGCATGGCTACACCTTC	CATSRDRTGGEHGYTF
.	TRBV5-4	TRBJ1-2	.	TGTGCCAGCAGCTTGGAGGGGGGGAACGGCAACACCTTC	CASSLEGGNGNTF
TRBD1	TRBV19	TRBJ1-1	many	TGTGCCAGTAGATCAAGGACAGGGGGCCCGAGGAACACTGAAGCTTTCTTT	CASRSRTGGPRNTEAFF
.	TRBV6-1	TRBJ1-2	many	TGTGCCAGCAGTAATGGGGGAGGCTACACCTTC	CASSNGGGYTF
TRBD2	TRBV7-7	TRBJ2-7	.	TGTGCCAGCAGCCCAGGGACTAAATCCTCCTACGAGCAGTACTTC	CASSPGTKSSYEQYF
TRBD1	TRBV7-8	TRBJ1-6	.	TGTGCCAGCAGCTTAGCCGAAAGACGACAGGGTCTCCGGTCACCCCTCCACTTT	CASSLAERRQGLRSPLHF
.	TRBV29-1	TRBJ2-2	many	TGCAGCGGATCACAGGAGAACACCGGGGAGCTGTTTTTT	CSGSQENTGELFF
TRBD1	TRBV10-2	TRBJ1-5	few	TGCGCCAGCAGTGGTGGACAGGGGTTGGGGCAGCCCCAGCATTTT	CASSGGQGLGQPQHF
.	TRBV5-1	TRBJ2-1	.	TGCGCCAGCAGCTTGCCAGGGGATCATGAGCAGTTCTTC	CASSLPGDHEQFF
.	TRBV15	TRBJ1-5	few	TGTGCCACCAGCAGAGATCTGGGGCAGCCCCAGCATTTT	CATSRDLGQPQHF
TRBD1	TRBV19	TRBJ2-3	many	TGTGCCAGTAGTATAGATCTAATGGGAGACAGGGGAGATACGCAGTATTTT	CASSIDLMGDRGDTQYF
.	TRBV24-1	TRBJ2-2	few	TGTGCCACCAGTGATTTCGCTGCCGGGGAGCTGTTTTTT	CATSDFAAGELFF
TRBD1	TRBV7-9	TRBJ1-2	many	TGTGCCAGCAGCCCTCGACAGGGTGACTATGGCTACACCTTC	CASSPRQGDYGYTF
TRBD2	TRBV10-3	TRBJ2-5	.	TGTGCCATCAGAGCTGAGGGAGGGGAGACCCAGTACTTC	CAIRAEGGETQYF
.	TRBV20-1	TRBJ1-6	many	TGCAGTGCTCCCGGGACGGATAATTCACCCCTCCACTTT	CSAPGTDNSPLHF